The TCR beta chain under discussion was sequenced for a study of T cell changes during pregnancy in multiple sclerosis. Sequenced by immunoSEQ multiplex PCR; TCRdb stores in-frame clones only, minus some. The table shows some 100,000 clones, with just over 90% occurring only once. CDR1 LGHNT and CDR2 FRNRAP come from the germline V gene. V shed 6 bases and J 3 bases; nucleotides not matched to a gene: 16. CDR3 size: 18 residues. The chain joins TRBV12-5 to TRBJ2-2, with 7 bases lining up with TRBD1. The clonotype originates from a female donor with multiple sclerosis, enrolled in a pregnancy study. Sequenced here: peripheral blood, sampled in the second trimester of pregnancy. The CDR3 DNA is TGTGCTAGTGGCCCTGACAGGGCTACTTTTCGGTACACCGGGGAGCTGTTTTTT. Translating it yields CASGPDRATFRYTGELFF.